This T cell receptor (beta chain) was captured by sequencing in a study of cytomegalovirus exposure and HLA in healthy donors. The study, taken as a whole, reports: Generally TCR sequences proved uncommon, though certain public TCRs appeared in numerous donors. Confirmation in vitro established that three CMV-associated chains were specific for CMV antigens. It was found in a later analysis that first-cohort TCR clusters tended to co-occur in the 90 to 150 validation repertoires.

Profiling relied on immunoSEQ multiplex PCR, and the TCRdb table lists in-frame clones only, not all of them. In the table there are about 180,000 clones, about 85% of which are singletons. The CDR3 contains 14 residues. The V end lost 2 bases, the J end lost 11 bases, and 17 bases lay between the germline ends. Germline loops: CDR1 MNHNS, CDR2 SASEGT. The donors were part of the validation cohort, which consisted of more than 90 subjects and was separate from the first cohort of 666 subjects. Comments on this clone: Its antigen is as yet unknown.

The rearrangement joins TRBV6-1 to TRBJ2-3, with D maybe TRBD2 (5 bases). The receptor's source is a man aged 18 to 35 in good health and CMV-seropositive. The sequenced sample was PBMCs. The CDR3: CASSEILGKGVQYF. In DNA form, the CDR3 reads TGTGCCAGCAGTGAAATTTTGGGTAAGGGAGTGCAGTATTTT.